This T cell receptor (beta chain) was captured in a study of cytomegalovirus exposure and HLA in healthy donors (dated by TCRdb to about 2017). Turning to the overall study: An earlier analysis of several hundred of the donors reported about 250 Gb of sequence data and some 100 million unique TCR beta sequences from roughly 180 million T cells. About 280 gigabases of sequencing data and tens of millions of unique TCR sequences were included in an early release covering roughly 600 HLA-typed donors. Of the 300 to 450 genotyped donors, approximately 83% fell in the genetic ancestry cluster associated with self-reported Caucasian donors. The aim of the study was to test whether cataloging public T cell receptors could identify signatures of past pathogen exposure. The T cell repertoires of 700 or so subjects were profiled by immunosequencing and related to cytomegalovirus serostatus. Besides the first cohort of under 700 subjects, a separate validation cohort made up of 90 to 150 different subjects was used. High-throughput TCR immunosequencing, statistical association of individual TCRs with disease status, and machine learning were combined to predict cytomegalovirus infection status. To study patterns of TCR occurrence, a later analysis re-analyzed previously published TCR beta repertoires from 550 to 800 donors and added high-resolution HLA genotyping. In the later analysis, no new phenotypic data were used to find candidate immune exposures; instead, reliance was placed on TCR beta sequences and their occurrence across donors. In an earlier analysis of a few hundred of the donors, high-throughput TCR beta sequencing was used to judge whether each TCR beta V gene segment behaved as functional or pseudogenic. Donor age, sex, ethnicity and CMV serostatus were compiled alongside the repertoire data. A later genetic analysis took genome-wide SNP genotypes for about 65% of the 666 donors and used that subset as a discovery cohort. Every discovery cohort repertoire had been produced on one sequencing platform. Both class I and class II loci were covered by HLA typing, at four-digit resolution. The number of typed donors differed by locus: about 620-640 for A, B, C, DRB1 and DQB1; approximately 520 for DQA1; approximately 610 for DPA1; and roughly 450 for DPB1. About 5 DR-DQ haplotypes were handled as single units for association and clustering, since linkage in the cohort was strong. Among 300 to 500 genotyped donors of the cohort, an average of about 240,000 unique TCR beta nucleotide sequences was sequenced per donor, of which about 18% were non-productive.

Results the study describes overall, beyond this receptor: Specific HLA alleles were associated with around 18,000 TCR beta sequences at a false discovery rate of 0.05 in a later analysis. Correlated functional status among segregating V segments might reflect linkage disequilibrium, but an unknown experimental factor could not be ruled out. In a later genetic analysis, fewer N-insertions in productive TCRs were reported among donors in an Asian-associated ancestry cluster than the roughly 640-donor mean. In a later genetic analysis, a missense DCLRE1C variant was associated with V-gene and J-gene trimming of TCR beta chains, and the association was replicated in an independent cohort. While some public TCRs were present in many individuals, most TCR sequences turned up only very rarely across donors. In vitro tests confirmed that three of the cytomegalovirus-associated TCR beta chains recognize cytomegalovirus antigens. In an earlier analysis of roughly 500 of the donors, most TCR beta V segments appeared in productive rearrangements about 87% or about 30% of the time, broadly matching IMGT annotations. It was suggested by the authors that the approach could potentially be generalized to other disease states and immunological phenotypes. According to a later analysis, TCR association rates differed among HLA loci, with DRB1 alleles showing the most associated TCRs and HLA-C alleles showing the fewest. The earlier analysis of some 560 of the donors excluded fewer than 20 rarely observed V segments, including chromosome 9 orphons, because counts were too low. When HLA alleles, especially DR and DQ, strongly co-occurred, TCR associations were difficult to assign to individual alleles. A further reported finding was that TCR beta sequences accurately predicted the HLA-A and HLA-B alleles for most subjects in the first cohort. The classifier was reported to diagnose cytomegalovirus status with high specificity and sensitivity in both the original cohort and the validation cohort. In a later analysis, several top co-occurrence clusters were reported to appear linked to parvovirus B19, influenza, CMV and Epstein-Barr virus. The study gave a list of under 200 TCR beta chains associated with cytomegalovirus. Presence/absence analyses assumed roughly uniform sequencing depth across donors, an assumption that may not hold. This cohort had only TCR beta chains sequenced, and the lack of alpha or paired-chain data limited which features could be detected. Because HLA typing was missing for some donors at each locus, association tests included only the typed subset. A group of highly shared sequence variants was considered likely to be a technical artifact of the sequencing pipeline. According to a later analysis, most CMV-associated TCR beta chains appeared to be HLA-restricted, and the HLA associations seemed to be driven largely by CMV exposure. For the cohort, immune exposure information was limited to CMV serostatus. Compared with equally common non-associated chains, HLA-associated TCR beta chains in a later analysis were more clonally expanded and had lower generation probabilities.

For this clone: The target of this receptor is not known. Base qualities are missing; no much larger clone stands one base away.

The library came from the immunoSEQ multiplex PCR assay. For the multiplex PCR, a mixture combining 60 forward primers for TCR Vbeta segments and 13 reverse primers for TCR Jbeta segments was used. A multiplex PCR assay on genomic DNA amplified the CDR3 region of rearranged TCR beta genes. On the Illumina HiSeq System, the amplified TCR beta libraries were sequenced as 87-base-pair reads. From the authors' description of their analysis: Across the 600 to 700 repertoires, a later analysis counted roughly 77 million unique TCR beta chains, 9.5 million to 12 million of which were shared by at least two donors. To remove PCR and sequencing errors, raw reads were error-corrected and collapsed into unique sequences using a nearest-neighbor algorithm that merged closely related sequences. Alignment of CDR3 sequences to IMGT reference sequences was used to assign V, D and J gene segments. For a sequence to be retained, at least a six-nucleotide match to both a V gene segment and a J gene segment was required. Rearrangements were called productive when the CDR3 lacked stop codons and stayed in frame with V and J; all others were non-productive. Following IMGT convention, CDR3 was defined as the stretch from the second conserved V-encoded cysteine to the conserved J-encoded phenylalanine. The earlier analysis of 500 to 750 of the donors excluded any sequence lacking an unambiguous match to a single V gene segment. An earlier analysis of several hundred of the donors called V segments functional above 56.7% productive rearrangements and segregating when the between-donor standard deviation exceeded 5%. A statistical classification framework was developed to diagnose cytomegalovirus status using the catalog of TCR beta chain sequences. In a later analysis, V and J genes were assigned by comparing TCR nucleotide sequences against IMGT/GENE-DB human TR gene sequences. The TCRdist pipeline was used in a later analysis to assign CDR3 sequences and most-parsimonious VDJ recombination scenarios. In a later analysis, every TCR beta chain was defined by the combination of its CDR3 amino acid sequence and its V-gene family, and reads without a unique V-gene family were dropped. A later analysis removed roughly 590 highly shared, low-generation-probability nucleotide sequences to deal with suspected cross-contamination and a sequencing artifact. A later analysis calculated a clonal expansion index for each public chain from normalized within-repertoire ranks of inferred template counts. In a later analysis, generation probabilities were computed with a VDJ recombination model fitted to out-of-frame rearrangements, and the resulting probabilities were checked against IGoR. A later analysis scored TCR-TCR, TCR-HLA and TCR-CMV co-occurrence with hypergeometric tests, applying a repertoire-size bias correction to TCR pairs. False discovery rates were estimated in a later analysis by permuting HLA or CMV assignments 20 times. In a later analysis, co-occurring TCRs were grouped using DBSCAN, and TCRdist sequence similarity was added for clustering within HLA-allele-positive subsets. Repertoires with fewer than 30,000 or more than 120,000 public chains, plus five repertoires with anomalous nucleotide sharing, were excluded from co-occurrence clustering. Entries here come from immuneACCESS through TCRdb and include only in-frame sequences with V and J called. Some clones fail to appear in such tables; in the studies checked, an unresolved V gene covers under half of the shortfall, and the cause of the remainder is unknown. That table is the source of V, J and clone size, and D and trimming were worked out from the DNA. For this sample there are 150,000 to 160,000 clones; approximately 84% appear just once. The ten top clones hold roughly 2.3% of the sample.

In total, over 600 healthy bone marrow donors made up the cohort. At the time of sampling, every cohort member was nominally healthy, though immune exposures that went unrecorded were likely present. The donor tested CMV seronegative, placing the donor among the approximately 360 seronegative members of the cohort. Each donor provided a peripheral blood sample, and peripheral blood mononuclear cells were used for TCR beta sequencing. The Qiagen DNeasy Blood Extraction Kit was used to extract genomic DNA from the blood cell samples. The TCR originated in a woman aged 18-29 years in good health and CMV-seronegative. The specimen sequenced was PBMCs.

The DNA sequence follows: TGTGCCAGCAGTGCGATCGAGACAGGGGGTGGCAATGAGCAGTTCTTC. Its coded protein is CASSAIETGGGNEQFF. The sequence joins TRBV6-4 to TRBJ2-1; 9 junctional bases match TRBD1. The CDR1 and CDR2 encoded by the germline V gene are MRHNA and SNTAGT. V is trimmed back by 4 bases and J by 6 bases, and the junction contains 10 bases that no gene match accounts for. The CDR3 holds 16 amino acids from the cysteine to the phenylalanine. Only the CDR3 part of the read is kept: 48 bases, read in frame from the first base.